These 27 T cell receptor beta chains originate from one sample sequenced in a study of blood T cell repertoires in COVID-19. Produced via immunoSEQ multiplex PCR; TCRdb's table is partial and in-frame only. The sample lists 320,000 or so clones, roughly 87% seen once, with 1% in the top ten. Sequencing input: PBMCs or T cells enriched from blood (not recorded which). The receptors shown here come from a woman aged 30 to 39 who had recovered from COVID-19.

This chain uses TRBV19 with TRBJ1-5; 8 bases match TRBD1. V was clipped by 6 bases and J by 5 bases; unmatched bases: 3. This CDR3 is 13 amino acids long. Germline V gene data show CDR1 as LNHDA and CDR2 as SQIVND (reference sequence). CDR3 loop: CASSDRGDQPQHF. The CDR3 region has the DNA TGTGCCAGTAGCGACAGGGGTGATCAGCCCCAGCATTTT.

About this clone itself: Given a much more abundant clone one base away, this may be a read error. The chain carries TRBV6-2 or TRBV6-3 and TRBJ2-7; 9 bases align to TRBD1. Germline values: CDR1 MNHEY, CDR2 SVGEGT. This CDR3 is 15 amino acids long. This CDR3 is CVSSRLGQGSYEQYF. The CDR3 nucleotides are TGTGTCAGCAGCCGCCTGGGACAGGGCTCCTACGAGCAGTACTTC.

As DNA, the CDR3 is TGTGCCAGCAGTGATACCGGGACAGCTGTCTCCTACGAGCAGTACTTC. It codes for CASSDTGTAVSYEQYF. The rearrangement joins TRBV28 to TRBJ2-7, with 7 nucleotides matching TRBD1. The CDR3 extends over 16 amino acids. The germline gives CDR1 MDHEN, CDR2 SYDVKM. With V trimmed by 5 bases and J by 0 bases, 10 bases remained unmatched.

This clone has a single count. In DNA form, the CDR3 reads TGTGCCACCAGCAGAGAGCGGGGGACTTACAATGAGCAGTTCTTC. Residues: CATSRERGTYNEQFF. The chain combines TRBV15 with TRBJ2-1, with 7 bases that match TRBD2. CDR1 LNHNV and CDR2 YYDKDF come from the germline V gene (reference sequence). V was clipped by 0 bases and J by 4 bases; unmatched bases: 3. This CDR3 comprises 15 residues.

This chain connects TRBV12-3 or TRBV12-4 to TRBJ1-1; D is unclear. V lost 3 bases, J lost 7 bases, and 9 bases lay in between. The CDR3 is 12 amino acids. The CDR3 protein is CASSLLGDEAFF. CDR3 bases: TGTGCCAGCAGTTTGTTGGGAGATGAAGCTTTCTTT.

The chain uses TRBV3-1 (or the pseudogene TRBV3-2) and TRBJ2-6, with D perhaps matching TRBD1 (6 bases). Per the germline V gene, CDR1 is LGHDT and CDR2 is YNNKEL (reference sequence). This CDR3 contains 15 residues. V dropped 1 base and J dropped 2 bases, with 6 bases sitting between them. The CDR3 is CASSQGGPGANVLTF. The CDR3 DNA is TGTGCCAGCAGCCAAGGGGGGCCTGGGGCCAACGTCCTGACTTTC.

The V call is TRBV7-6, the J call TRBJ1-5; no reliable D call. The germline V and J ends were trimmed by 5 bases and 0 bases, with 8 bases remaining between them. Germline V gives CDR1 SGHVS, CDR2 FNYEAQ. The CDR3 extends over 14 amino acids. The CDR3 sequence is CASSPGNSNQPQHF. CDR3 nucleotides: TGTGCCAGCAGCCCCGGTAATAGCAATCAGCCCCAGCATTTT. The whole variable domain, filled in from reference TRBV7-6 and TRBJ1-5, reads GAGVSQSPRYKVTKRGQDVALRCDPISGHVSLYWYRQALGQGPEFLTYFNYEAQQDKSGLPNDRFSAERPEGSISTLTIQRTEQRDSAMYRCASSPGNSNQPQHFGDGTRLSIL.

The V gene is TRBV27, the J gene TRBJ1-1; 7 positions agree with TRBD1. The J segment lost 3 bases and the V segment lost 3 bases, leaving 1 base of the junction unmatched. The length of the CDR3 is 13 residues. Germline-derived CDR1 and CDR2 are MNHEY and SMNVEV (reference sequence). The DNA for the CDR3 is TGTGCCAGCAGTTTTGACAGGGACACTGAAGCTTTCTTT. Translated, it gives CASSFDRDTEAFF.

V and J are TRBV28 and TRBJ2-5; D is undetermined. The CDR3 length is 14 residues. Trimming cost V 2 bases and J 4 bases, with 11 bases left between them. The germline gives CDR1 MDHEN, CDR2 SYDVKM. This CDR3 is CASSLIIRGETQYF. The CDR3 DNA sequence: TGTGCCAGCAGTTTAATCATACGCGGAGAGACCCAGTACTTC. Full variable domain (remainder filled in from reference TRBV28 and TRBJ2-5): DVKVTQSSRYLVKRTGEKVFLECVQDMDHENMFWYRQDPGLGLRLIYFSYDVKMKEKGDIPEGYSVSREKKERFSLILESASTNQTSMYLCASSLIIRGETQYFGPGTRLLVL.

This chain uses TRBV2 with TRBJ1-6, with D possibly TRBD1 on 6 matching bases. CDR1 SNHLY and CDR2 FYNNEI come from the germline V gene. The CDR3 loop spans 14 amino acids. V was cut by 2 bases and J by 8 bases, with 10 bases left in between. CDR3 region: CASSENRADSPLHF. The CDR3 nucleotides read TGTGCCAGCAGTGAAAACAGGGCGGATTCACCCCTCCACTTT.

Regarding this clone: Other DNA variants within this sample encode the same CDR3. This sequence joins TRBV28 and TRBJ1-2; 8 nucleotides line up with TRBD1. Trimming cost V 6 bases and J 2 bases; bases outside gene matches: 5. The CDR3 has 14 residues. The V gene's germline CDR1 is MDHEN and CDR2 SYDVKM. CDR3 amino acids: CASRRQGLNYGYTF. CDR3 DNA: TGTGCCAGCAGAAGACAGGGGCTCAACTATGGCTACACCTTC.

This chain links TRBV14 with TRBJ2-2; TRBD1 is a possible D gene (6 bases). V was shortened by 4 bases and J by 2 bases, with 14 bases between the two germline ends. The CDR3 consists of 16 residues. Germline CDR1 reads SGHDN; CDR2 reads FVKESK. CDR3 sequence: CASSRYPGHNTGELFF. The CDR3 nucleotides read TGTGCCAGCAGCCGATACCCGGGACACAACACCGGGGAGCTGTTTTTT.

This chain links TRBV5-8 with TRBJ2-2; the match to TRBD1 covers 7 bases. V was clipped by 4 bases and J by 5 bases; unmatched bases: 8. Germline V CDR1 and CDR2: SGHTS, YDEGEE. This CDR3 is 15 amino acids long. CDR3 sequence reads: CASSPRVRGTGELFF. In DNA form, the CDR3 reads TGTGCCAGCAGCCCGCGGGTCAGGGGGACCGGGGAGCTGTTTTTT.

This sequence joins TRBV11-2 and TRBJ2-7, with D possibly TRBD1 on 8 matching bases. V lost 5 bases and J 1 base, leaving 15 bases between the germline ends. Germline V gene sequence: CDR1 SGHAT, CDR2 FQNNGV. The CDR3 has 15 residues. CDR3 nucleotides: TGTGCCAGCAGCAACGGGAGGACAGGGTCCTACGAGCAGTACTTC. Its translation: CASSNGRTGSYEQYF. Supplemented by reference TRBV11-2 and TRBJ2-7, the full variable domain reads EAGVAQSPRYKIIEKRQSVAFWCNPISGHATLYWYQQILGQGPKLLIQFQNNGVVDDSQLPKDRFSAERLKGVDSTLKIQPAKLEDSAVYLCASSNGRTGSYEQYFGPGTRLTVT.

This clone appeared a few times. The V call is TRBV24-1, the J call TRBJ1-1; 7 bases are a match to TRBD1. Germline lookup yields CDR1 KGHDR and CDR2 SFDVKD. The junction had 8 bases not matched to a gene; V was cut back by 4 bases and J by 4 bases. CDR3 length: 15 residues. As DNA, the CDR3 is TGTGCCACCAGTGACTCCCGGACAGGCGTCACTGAAGCTTTCTTT. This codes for CATSDSRTGVTEAFF.

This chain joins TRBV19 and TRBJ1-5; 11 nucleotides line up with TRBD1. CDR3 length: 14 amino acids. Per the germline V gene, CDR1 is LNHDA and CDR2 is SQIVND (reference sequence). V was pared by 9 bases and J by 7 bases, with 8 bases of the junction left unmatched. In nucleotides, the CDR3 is TGTGCCAGCACCGGACAGGGGGCGGTGCAGCCCCAGCATTTT. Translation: CASTGQGAVQPQHF.

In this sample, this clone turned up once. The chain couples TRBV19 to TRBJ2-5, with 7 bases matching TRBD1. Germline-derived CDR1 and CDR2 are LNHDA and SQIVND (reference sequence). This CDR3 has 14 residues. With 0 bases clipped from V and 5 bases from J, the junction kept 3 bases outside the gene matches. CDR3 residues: CASSIDDRVETQYF. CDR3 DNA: TGTGCCAGTAGTATAGACGACAGGGTTGAGACCCAGTACTTC.

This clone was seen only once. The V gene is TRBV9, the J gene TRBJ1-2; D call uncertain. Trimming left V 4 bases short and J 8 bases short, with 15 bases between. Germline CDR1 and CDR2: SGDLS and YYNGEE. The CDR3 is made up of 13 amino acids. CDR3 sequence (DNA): TGTGCCAGCAGCCCCGAGGCCCTCGGGGGCTACACCTTC. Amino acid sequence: CASSPEALGGYTF.

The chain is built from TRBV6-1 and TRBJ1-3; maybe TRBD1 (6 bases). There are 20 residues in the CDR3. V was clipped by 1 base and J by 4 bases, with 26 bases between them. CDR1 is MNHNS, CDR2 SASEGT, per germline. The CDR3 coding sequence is TGTGCCAGCAGTGAAGTAGTAAGTAGGGAACAGGGAGTACCCGGAAACACCATATATTTT. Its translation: CASSEVVSREQGVPGNTIYF.

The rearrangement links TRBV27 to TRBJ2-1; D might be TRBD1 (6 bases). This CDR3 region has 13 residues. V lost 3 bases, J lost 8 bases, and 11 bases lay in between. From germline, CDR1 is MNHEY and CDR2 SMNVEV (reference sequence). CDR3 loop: CASSLVRGDEQFF. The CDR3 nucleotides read TGTGCCAGCAGTTTGGTCAGGGGCGATGAGCAGTTCTTC.

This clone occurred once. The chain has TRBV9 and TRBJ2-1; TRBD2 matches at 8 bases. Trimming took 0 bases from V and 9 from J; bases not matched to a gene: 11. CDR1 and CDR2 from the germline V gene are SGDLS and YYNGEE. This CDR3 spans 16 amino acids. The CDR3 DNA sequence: TGTGCCAGCAGCGTAGTATCTAGCGGGCGGCCGAGTGAGCAGTTCTTC. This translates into CASSVVSSGRPSEQFF.

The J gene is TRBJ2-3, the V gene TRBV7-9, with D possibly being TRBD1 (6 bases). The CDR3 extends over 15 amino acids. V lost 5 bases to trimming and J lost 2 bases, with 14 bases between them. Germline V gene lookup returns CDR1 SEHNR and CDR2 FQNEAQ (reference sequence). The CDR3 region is CASSRLGQLTDTQYF. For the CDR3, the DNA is TGTGCCAGCAGCCGCCTCGGACAGCTCACAGATACGCAGTATTTT.

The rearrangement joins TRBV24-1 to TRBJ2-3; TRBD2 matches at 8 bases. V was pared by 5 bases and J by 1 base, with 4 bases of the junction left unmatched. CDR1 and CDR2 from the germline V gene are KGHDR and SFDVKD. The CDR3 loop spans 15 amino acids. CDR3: CATSVGGAGTDTQYF. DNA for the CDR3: TGTGCCACCAGTGTCGGGGGGGCCGGCACAGATACGCAGTATTTT.

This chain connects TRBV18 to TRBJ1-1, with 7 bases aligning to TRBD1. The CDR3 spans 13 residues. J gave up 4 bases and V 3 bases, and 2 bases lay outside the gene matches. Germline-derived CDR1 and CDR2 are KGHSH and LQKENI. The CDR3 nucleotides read TGTGCCAGCTCACCCCGGGACAGCACTGAAGCTTTCTTT. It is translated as CASSPRDSTEAFF.

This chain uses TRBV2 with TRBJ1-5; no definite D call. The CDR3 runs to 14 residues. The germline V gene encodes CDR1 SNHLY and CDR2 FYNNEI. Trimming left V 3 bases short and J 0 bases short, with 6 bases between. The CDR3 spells CASSDQNSNQPQHF. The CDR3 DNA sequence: TGTGCCAGCAGTGACCAAAATAGCAATCAGCCCCAGCATTTT.

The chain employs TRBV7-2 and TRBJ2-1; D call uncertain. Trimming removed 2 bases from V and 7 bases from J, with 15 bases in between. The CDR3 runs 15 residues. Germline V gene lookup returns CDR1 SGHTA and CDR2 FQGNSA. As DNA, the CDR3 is TGTGCCAGCAGCTTATTGGGTCCCCAAGCGAATGAGCAGTTCTTC. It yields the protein CASSLLGPQANEQFF.

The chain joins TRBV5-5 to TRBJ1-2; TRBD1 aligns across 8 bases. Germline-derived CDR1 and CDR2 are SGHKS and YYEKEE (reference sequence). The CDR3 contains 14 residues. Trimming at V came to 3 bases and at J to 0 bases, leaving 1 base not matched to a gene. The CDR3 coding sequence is TGTGCCAGCAGCTCGGACAGGGCTAACTATGGCTACACCTTC. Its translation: CASSSDRANYGYTF.